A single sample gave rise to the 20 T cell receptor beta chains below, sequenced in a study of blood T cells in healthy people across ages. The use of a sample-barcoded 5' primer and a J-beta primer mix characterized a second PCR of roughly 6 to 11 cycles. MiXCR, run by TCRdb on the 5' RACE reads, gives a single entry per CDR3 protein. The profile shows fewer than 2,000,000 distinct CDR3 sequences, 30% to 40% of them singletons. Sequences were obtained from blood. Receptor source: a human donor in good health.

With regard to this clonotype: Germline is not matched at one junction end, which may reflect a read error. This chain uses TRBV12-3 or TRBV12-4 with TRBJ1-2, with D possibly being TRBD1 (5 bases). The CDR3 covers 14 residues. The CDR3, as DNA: TGTGTCAGCAGCTATGGGACCGATCTCTATGGCTACACCTTC. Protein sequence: CVSSYGTDLYGYTF.

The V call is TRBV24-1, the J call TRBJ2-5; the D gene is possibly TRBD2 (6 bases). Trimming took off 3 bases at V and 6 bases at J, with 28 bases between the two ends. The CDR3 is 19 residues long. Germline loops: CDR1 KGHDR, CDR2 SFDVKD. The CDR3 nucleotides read TGTGCCACCAGTGATCCTGCGGGATCTATGGTACCGCCCGTAAAGACCCAGTACTTC. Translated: CATSDPAGSMVPPVKTQYF.

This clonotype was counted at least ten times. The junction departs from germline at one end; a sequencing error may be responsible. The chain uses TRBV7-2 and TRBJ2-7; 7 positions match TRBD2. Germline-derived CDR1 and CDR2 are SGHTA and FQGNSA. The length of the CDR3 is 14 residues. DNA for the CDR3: TGTGCCAGCAGTTTAGCCGCGGGGGCCTACGAGCAGTACTTC. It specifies CASSLAAGAYEQYF.

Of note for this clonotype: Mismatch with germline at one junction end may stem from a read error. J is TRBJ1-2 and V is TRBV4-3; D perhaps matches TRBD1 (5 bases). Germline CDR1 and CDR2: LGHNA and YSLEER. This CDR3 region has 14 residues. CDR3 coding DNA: TGCGCCAGCAGCCAAGATATGAGGGGCTATGGCCACACCTTC. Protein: CASSQDMRGYGHTF.

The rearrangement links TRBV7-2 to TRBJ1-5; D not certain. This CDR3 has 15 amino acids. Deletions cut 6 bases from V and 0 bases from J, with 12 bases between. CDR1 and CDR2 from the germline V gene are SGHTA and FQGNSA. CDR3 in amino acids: CASRNIFYSNQPQHF. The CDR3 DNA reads TGTGCCAGCAGGAATATATTCTATAGCAATCAGCCCCAGCATTTT.

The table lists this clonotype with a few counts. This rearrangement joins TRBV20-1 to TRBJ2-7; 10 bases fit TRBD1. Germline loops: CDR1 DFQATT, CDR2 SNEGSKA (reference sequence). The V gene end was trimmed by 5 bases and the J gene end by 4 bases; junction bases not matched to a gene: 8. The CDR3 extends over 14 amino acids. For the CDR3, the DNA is TGCAGTGCTCTTGGACAGGGGGATTTTTACGAGCAGTACTTC. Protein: CSALGQGDFYEQYF.

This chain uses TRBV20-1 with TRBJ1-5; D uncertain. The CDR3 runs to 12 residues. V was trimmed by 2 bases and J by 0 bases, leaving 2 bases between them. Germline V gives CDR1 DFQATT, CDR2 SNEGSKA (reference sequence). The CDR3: CSARNSNQPQHF. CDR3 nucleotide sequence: TGCAGTGCTAGAAATAGCAATCAGCCCCAGCATTTT.

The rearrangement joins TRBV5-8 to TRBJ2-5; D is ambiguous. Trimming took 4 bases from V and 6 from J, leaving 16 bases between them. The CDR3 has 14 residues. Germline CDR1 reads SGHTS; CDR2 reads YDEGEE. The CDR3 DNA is TGTGCCAGCAGCCCCGAGACGGTTGAACAGACCCAGTACTTC. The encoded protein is CASSPETVEQTQYF.

CDR3 nucleotides: TGTGCCAGCAGCTCCAGGGCGACGAACTCCTACGAGCAGTACTTC. This encodes CASSSRATNSYEQYF. V is TRBV7-2 and J is TRBJ2-7; TRBD1 might be the D (5 bases). The CDR3 loop spans 15 amino acids. Deletions cut 4 bases from V and 0 bases from J, with 13 bases between. Germline V gene lookup returns CDR1 SGHTA and CDR2 FQGNSA. The variable domain in full, with the rest retrieved from reference TRBV7-2 and TRBJ2-7, is GAGVSQSPSNKVTEKGKDVELRCDPISGHTALYWYRQSLGQGLEFLIYFQGNSAPDKSGLPSDRFSAERTGGSVSTLTIQRTQQEDSAVYLCASSSRATNSYEQYFGPGTRLTVT.

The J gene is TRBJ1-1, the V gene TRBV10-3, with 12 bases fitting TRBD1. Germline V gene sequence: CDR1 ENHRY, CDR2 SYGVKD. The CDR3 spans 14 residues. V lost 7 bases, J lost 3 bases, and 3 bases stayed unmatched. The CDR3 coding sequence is TGTGCCATCAAGGGACAGGGGGCGGACACTGAAGCTTTCTTT. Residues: CAIKGQGADTEAFF.

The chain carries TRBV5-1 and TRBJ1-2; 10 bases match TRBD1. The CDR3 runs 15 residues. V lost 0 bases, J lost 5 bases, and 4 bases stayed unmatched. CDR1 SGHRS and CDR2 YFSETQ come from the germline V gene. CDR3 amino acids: CASSLAGQGEYGYTF. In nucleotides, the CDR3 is TGCGCCAGCAGCTTGGCTGGACAGGGGGAGTATGGCTACACCTTC.

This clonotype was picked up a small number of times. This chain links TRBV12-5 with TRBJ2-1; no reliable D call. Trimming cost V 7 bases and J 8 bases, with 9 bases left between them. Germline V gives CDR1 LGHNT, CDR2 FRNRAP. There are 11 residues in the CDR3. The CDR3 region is CASAVSHEQFF. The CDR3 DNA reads TGTGCTAGTGCCGTCAGCCATGAGCAGTTCTTC.

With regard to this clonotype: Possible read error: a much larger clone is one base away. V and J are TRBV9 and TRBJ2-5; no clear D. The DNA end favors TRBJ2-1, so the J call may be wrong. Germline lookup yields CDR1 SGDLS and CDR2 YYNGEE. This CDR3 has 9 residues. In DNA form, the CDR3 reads TGTGCCATCCTAGAGACCCAGTTCTTC. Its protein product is CAILETQFF.

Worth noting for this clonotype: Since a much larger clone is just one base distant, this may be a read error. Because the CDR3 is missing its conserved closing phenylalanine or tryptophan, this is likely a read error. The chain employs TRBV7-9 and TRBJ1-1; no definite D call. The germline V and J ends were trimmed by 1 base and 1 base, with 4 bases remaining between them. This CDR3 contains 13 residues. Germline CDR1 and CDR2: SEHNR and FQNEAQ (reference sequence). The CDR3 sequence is CASSLEENTEAFV. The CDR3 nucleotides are TGTGCCAGCAGCTTAGAAGAGAACACTGAAGCTTTCGTT.

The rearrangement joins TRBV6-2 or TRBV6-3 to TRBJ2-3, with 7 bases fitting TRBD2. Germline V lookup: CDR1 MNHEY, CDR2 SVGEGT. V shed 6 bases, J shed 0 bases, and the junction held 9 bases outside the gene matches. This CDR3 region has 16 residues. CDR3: CASSQPTSVSTDTQYF. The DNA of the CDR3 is TGTGCCAGCAGCCAACCCACTAGCGTGAGCACAGATACGCAGTATTTT.

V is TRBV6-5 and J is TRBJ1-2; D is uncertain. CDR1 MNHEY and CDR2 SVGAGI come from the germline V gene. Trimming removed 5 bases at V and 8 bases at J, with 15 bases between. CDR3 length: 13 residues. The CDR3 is CASSTRSGRGYTF. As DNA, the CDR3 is TGTGCCAGCAGTACGCGGTCCGGGAGGGGCTACACCTTC.

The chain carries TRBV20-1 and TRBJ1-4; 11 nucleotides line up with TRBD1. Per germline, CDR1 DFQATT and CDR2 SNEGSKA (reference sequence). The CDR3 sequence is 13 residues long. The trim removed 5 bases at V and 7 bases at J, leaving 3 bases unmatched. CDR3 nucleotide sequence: TGCAGTGCTTTGGACAGGGGGCGTGAAAAACTGTTTTTT. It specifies CSALDRGREKLFF.

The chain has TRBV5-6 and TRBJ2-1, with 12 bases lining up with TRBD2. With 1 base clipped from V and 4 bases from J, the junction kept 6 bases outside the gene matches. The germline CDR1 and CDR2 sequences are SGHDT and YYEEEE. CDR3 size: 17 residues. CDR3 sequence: CASSLPSGGAKYNEQFF. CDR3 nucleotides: TGTGCCAGCAGCTTGCCTAGCGGGGGGGCTAAATACAATGAGCAGTTCTTC.

The CDR3 DNA reads TGTGCCAGCAGGAGCGGTCCCTACGAGCAGTTCTTC. Its protein is CASRSGPYEQFF. The rearrangement joins TRBV2 to TRBJ2-1; D perhaps matches TRBD2 (5 bases). V lost 6 bases and J lost 10, with 13 bases in between. The germline V gene has CDR1 SNHLY and CDR2 FYNNEI. This CDR3 spans 12 amino acids.

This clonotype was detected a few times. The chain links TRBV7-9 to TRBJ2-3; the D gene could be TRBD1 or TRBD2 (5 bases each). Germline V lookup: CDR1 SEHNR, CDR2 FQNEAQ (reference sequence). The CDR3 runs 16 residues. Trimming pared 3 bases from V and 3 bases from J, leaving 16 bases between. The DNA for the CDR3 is TGTGCCAGCAGCTTGAAGATGGGGGAACGAACAGATACGCAGTATTTT. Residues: CASSLKMGERTDTQYF.